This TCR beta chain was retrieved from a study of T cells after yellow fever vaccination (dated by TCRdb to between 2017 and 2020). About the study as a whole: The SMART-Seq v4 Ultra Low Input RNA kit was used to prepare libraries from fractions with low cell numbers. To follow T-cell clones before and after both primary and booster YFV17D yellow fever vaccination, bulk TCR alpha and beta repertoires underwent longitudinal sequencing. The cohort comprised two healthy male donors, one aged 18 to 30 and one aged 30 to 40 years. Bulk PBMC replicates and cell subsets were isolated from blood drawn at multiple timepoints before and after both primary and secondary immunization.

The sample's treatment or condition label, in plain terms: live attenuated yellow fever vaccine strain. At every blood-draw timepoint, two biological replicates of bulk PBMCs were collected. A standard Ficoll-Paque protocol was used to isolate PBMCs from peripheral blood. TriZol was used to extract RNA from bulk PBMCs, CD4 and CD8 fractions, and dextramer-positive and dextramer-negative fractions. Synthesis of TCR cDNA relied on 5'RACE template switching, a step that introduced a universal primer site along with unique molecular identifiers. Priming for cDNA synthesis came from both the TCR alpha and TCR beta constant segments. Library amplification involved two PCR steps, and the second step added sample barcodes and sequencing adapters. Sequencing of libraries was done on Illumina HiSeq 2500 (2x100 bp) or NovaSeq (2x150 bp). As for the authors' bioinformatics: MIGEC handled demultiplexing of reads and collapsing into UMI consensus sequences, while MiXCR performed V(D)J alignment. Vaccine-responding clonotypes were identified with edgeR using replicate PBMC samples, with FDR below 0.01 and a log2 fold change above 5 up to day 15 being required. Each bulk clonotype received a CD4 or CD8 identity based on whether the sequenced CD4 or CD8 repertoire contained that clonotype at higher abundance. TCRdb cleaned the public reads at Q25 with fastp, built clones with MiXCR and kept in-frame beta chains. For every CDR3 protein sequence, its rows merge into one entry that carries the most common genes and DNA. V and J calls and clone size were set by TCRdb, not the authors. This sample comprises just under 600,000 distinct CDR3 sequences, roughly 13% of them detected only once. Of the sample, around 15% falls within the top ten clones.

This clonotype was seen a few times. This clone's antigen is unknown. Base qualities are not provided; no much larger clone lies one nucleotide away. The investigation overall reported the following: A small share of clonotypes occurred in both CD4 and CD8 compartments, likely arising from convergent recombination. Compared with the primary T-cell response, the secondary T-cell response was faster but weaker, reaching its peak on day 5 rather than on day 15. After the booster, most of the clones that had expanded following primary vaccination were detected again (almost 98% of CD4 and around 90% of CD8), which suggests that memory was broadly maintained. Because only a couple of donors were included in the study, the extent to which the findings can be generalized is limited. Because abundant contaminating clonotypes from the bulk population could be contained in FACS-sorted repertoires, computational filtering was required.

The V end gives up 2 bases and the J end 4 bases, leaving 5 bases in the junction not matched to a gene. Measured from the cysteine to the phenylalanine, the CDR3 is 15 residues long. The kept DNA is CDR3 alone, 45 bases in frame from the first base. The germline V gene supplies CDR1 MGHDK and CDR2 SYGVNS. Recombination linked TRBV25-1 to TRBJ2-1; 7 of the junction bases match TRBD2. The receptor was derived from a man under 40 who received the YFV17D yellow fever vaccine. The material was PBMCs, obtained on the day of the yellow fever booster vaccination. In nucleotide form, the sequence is TGTGCCAGCAGTGAAGCTAGCGGAAATTACAATGAGCAGTTCTTC. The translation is CASSEASGNYNEQFF.